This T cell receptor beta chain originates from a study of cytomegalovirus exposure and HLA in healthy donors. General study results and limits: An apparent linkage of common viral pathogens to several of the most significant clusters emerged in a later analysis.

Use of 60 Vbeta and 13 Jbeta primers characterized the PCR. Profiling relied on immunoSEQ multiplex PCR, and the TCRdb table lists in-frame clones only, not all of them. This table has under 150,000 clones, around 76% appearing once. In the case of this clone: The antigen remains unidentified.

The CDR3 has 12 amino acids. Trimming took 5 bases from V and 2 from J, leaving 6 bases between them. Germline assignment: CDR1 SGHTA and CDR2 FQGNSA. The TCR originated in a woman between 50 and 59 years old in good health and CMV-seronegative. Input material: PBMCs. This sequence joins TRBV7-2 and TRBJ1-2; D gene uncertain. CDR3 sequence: CASSPGNYGYTF. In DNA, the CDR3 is TGTGCCAGCAGCCCAGGAAACTATGGCTACACCTTC.